Included here is one TCR beta chain sequence, with context. The antigen is undetermined. Trimming at V came to 6 bases and at J to 3 bases, leaving 8 bases not matched to a gene. The CDR3 contains 15 residues. Looked up from germline, CDR1 is LNHDA and CDR2 is SQIVND (reference sequence). This sample stems from a study of long-term antiretroviral therapy in people with HIV. Background on the study: Samples from the earliest time points predate the 2015 immediate-ART recommendation by about a decade. Overall study findings and caveats: The study found that diversity rose after ART but stayed below transplant donor controls.

Researchers report immunoSEQ v3.0 was run at survey level. Sequencing targeted roughly 40,000-50,000 T-cell genomes per sample. The table came from immunoSEQ multiplex PCR; TCRdb's copy has only in-frame clones and leaves some out. This table has about 16,000 clones, approximately 81% appearing once. This chain uses TRBV19 with TRBJ1-5, with 7 bases that match TRBD1. The specimen was unsorted PBMCs, collected approximately 3.4 years after starting antiretroviral therapy. The sequence derives from a woman between 40 and 55 years old with HIV. The CDR3 DNA sequence: TGTGCCAGTAGGTCCAAGACAGGGTACAATCAGCCCCAGCATTTT. Its translation: CASRSKTGYNQPQHF.